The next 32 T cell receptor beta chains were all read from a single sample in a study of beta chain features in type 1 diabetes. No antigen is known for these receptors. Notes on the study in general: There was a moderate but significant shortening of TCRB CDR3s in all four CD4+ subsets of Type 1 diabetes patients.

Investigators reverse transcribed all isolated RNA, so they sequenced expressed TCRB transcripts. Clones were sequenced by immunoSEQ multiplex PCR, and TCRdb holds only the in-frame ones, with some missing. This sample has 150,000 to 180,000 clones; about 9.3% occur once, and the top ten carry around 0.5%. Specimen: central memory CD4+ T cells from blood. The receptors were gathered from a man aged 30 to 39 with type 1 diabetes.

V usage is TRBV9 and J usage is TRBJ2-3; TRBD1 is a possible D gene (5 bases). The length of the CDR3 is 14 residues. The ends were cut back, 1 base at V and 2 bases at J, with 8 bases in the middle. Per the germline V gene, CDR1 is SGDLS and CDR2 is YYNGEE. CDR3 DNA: TGTGCCAGCAGCGTACAGGGCCTCACAGATACGCAGTATTTT. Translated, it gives CASSVQGLTDTQYF.

The DNA of the CDR3 is TGTGCCAGCAGTTATCTTCGGAACACTGAAGCTTTCTTT. Translating it yields CASSYLRNTEAFF. The V and J genes are TRBV6-1 and TRBJ1-1; D uncertain. CDR1 and CDR2 (germline): MNHNS, SASEGT. V gave up 5 bases and J gave up 1 base, with 8 bases separating them. This CDR3 region has 13 residues.

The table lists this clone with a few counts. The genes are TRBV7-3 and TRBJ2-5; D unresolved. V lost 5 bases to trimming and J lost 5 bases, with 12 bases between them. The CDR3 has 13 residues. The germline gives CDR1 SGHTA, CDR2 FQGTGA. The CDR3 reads CASSPSRAETQYF. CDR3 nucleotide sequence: TGTGCCAGCAGCCCCTCTAGAGCGGAGACCCAGTACTTC.

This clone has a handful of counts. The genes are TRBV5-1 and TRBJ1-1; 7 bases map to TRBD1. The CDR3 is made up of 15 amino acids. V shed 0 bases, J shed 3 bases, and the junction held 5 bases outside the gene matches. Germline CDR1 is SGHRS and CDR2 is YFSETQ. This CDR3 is CASSLVTGVDTEAFF. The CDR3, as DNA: TGCGCCAGCAGCTTGGTAACAGGGGTCGACACTGAAGCTTTCTTT.

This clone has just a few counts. CDR3 in amino acids: CASSRQYGSYEQYF. CDR3 nucleotides: TGTGCCAGCAGCCGACAGTACGGGAGCTACGAGCAGTACTTC. This chain uses TRBV14 with TRBJ2-7; possibly TRBD2 for D (6 bases). Germline CDR1 and CDR2: SGHDN and FVKESK. The CDR3 is 14 residues long. V lost 4 bases to trimming and J lost 3 bases, with 13 bases between them. Supplemented by reference TRBV14 and TRBJ2-7, the full variable domain reads EAGVTQFPSHSVIEKGQTVTLRCDPISGHDNLYWYRRVMGKEIKFLLHFVKESKQDESGMPNNRFLAERTGGTYSTLKVQPAELEDSGVYFCASSRQYGSYEQYFGPGTRLTVT.

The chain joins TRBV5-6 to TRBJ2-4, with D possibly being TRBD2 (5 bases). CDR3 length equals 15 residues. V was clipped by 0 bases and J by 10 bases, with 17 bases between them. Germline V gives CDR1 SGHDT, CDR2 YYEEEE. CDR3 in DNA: TGTGCCAGCAGCTTGGTGGAGCGGTATTCCACTATTCAGTACTTC. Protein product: CASSLVERYSTIQYF.

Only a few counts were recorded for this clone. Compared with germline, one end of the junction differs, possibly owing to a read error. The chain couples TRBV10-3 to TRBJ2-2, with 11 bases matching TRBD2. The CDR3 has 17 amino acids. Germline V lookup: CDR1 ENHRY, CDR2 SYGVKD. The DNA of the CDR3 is TGTGCCAGCAGTCCGGGACTAGCGGAACTGAACACCGGGGAGCTGTTTTTT. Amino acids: CASSPGLAELNTGELFF.

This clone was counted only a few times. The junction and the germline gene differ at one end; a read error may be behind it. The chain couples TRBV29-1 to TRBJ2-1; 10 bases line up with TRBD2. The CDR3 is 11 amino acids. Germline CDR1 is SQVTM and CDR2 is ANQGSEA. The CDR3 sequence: CSVANRGLAIF. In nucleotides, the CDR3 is TGCAGCGTCGCTAATAGGGGACTAGCGATCTTC.

CDR3 coding DNA: TGTGCCAGCTCACCGGGACACCGTCAAGAGACCCAGTACTTC. It specifies CASSPGHRQETQYF. The chain combines TRBV9 with TRBJ2-5; possibly TRBD1 for D (6 bases). This CDR3 has 14 amino acids. V was clipped by 7 bases and J by 2 bases, with 15 bases between them. The germline V gene has CDR1 SGDLS and CDR2 YYNGEE.

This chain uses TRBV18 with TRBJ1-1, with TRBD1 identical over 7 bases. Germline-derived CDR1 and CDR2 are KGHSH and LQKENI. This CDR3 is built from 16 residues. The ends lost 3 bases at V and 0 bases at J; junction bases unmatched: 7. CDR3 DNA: TGTGCCAGCTCACCTGGGACAGATGTCATGAACACTGAAGCTTTCTTT. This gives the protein CASSPGTDVMNTEAFF. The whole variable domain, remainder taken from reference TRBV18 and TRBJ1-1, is NAGVMQNPRHLVRRRGQEARLRCSPMKGHSHVYWYRQLPEEGLKFMVYLQKENIIDESGMPKERFSAEFPKEGPSILRIQQVVRGDSAAYFCASSPGTDVMNTEAFFGQGTRLTVV.

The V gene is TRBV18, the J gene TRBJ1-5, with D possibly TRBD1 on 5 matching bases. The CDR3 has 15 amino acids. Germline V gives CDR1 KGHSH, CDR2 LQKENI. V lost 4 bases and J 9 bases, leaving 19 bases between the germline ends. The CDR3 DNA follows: TGTGCCAGCTCACTTGTAGTAACAGGATCCCGGCCCCAGCATTTT. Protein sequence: CASSLVVTGSRPQHF.

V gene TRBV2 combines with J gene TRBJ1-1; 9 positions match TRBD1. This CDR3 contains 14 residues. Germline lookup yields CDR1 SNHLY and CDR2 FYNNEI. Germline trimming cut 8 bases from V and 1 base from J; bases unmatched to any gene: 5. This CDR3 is CASLPGQGNTEAFF. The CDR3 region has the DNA TGTGCCAGCTTGCCGGGACAGGGGAACACTGAAGCTTTCTTT.

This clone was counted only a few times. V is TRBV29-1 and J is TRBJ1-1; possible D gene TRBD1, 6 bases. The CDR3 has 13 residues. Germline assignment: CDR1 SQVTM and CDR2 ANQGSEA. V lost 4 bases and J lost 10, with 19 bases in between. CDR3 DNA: TGCAGCGTTGTCCGGGGGGCGGACCTTGGAGCTTTCTTT. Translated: CSVVRGADLGAFF.

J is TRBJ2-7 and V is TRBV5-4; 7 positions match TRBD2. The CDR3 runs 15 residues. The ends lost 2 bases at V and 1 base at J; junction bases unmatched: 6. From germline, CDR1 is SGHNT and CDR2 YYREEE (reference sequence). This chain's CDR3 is CASSFGGSSSYEQYF. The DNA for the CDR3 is TGTGCCAGCAGCTTTGGCGGGAGTTCATCCTACGAGCAGTACTTC.

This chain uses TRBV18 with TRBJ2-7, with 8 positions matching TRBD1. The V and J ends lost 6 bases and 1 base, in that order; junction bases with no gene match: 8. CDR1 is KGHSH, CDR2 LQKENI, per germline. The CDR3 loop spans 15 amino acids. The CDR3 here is CASSPTGAPSYEQYF. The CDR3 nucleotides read TGTGCCAGCTCGCCGACAGGGGCCCCATCCTACGAGCAGTACTTC.

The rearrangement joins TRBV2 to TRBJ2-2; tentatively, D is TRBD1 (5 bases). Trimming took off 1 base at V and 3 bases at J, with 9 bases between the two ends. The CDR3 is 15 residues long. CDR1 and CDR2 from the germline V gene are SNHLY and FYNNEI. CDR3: CASSEVRADTGELFF. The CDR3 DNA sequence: TGTGCCAGCAGTGAAGTCAGGGCCGACACCGGGGAGCTGTTTTTT.

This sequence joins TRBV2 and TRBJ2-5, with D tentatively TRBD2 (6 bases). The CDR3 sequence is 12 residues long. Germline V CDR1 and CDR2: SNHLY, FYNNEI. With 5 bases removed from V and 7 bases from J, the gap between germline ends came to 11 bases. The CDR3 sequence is CASSRSAGTQYF. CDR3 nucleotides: TGTGCCAGCAGTAGATCAGCGGGGACCCAGTACTTC.

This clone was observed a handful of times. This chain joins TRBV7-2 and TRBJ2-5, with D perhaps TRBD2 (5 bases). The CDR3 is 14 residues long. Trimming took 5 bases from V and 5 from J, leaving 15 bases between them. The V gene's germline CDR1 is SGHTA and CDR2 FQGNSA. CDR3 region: CASSPTRTGETQYF. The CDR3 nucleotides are TGTGCCAGCAGCCCCACTAGGACTGGGGAGACCCAGTACTTC. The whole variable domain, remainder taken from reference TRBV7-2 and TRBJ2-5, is GAGVSQSPSNKVTEKGKDVELRCDPISGHTALYWYRQSLGQGLEFLIYFQGNSAPDKSGLPSDRFSAERTGGSVSTLTIQRTQQEDSAVYLCASSPTRTGETQYFGPGTRLLVL.

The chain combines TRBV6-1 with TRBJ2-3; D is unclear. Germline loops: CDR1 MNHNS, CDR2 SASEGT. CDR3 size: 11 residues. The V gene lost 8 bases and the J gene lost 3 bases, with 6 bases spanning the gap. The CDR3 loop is CASEVTDTQYF. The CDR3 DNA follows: TGTGCCAGCGAGGTGACAGATACGCAGTATTTT.

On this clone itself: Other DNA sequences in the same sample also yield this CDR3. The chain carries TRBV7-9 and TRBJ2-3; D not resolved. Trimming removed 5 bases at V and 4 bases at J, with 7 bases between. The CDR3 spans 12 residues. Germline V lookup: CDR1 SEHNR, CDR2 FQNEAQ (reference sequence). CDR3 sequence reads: CASSLSADTQYF. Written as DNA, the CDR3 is TGTGCCAGCAGCCTGAGTGCAGATACGCAGTATTTT.

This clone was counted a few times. The CDR3 region is CASSEWGTDMYEQYF. The DNA for the CDR3 is TGTGCCAGCAGTGAATGGGGGACAGATATGTACGAGCAGTACTTC. V and J are TRBV2 and TRBJ2-7; 7 nucleotides match TRBD1. Germline CDR1 and CDR2: SNHLY and FYNNEI. The length of the CDR3 is 15 residues. V dropped 2 bases and J dropped 4; count of bases not matched to a gene: 8.

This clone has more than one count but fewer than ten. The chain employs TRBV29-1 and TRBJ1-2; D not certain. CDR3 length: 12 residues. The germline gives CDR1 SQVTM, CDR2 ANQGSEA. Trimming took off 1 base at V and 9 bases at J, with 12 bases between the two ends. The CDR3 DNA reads TGCAGCGTTGAAGTAGCGCCCTTGAGCTACACCTTC. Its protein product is CSVEVAPLSYTF.

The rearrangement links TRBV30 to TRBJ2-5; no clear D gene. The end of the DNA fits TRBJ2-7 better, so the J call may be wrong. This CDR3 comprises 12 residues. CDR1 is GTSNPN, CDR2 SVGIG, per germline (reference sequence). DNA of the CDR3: TGTGCCTGCTCAATCGATTCCTACGAGCAGTACTTC. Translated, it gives CACSIDSYEQYF.

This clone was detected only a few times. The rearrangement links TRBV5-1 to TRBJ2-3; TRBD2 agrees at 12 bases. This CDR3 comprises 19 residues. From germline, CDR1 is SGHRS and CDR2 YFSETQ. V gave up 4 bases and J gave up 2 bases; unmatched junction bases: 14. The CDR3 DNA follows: TGCGCCAGCAGCCCCTCCCTAGCGGGAGGGCCACCCCCCACAGATACGCAGTATTTT. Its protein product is CASSPSLAGGPPPTDTQYF.

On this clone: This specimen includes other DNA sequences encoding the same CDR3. CDR3 loop: CASSEYLNEQFF. CDR3 nucleotide sequence: TGTGCCAGCAGTGAATACCTAAATGAGCAGTTCTTC. V is TRBV25-1 and J is TRBJ2-1; D unresolved. From germline, CDR1 is MGHDK and CDR2 SYGVNS. The CDR3 length is 12 residues. V lost 0 bases, J lost 7 bases, and 4 bases lay in between.

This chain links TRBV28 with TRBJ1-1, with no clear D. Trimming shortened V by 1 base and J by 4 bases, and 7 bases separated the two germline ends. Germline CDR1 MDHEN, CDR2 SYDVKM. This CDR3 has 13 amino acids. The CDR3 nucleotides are TGTGCCAGCAGTTTATTCGGGTTCACTGAAGCTTTCTTT. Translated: CASSLFGFTEAFF.

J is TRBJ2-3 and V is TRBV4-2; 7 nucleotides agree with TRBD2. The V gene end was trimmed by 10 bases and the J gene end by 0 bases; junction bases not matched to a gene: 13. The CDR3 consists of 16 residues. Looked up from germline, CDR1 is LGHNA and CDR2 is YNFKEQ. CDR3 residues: CAIGLGNPFSTDTQYF. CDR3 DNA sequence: TGTGCCATTGGACTAGGCAATCCGTTTAGCACAGATACGCAGTATTTT.

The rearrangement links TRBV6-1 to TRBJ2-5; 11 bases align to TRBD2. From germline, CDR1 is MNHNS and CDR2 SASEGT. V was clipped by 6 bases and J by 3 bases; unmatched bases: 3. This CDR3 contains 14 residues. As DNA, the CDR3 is TGTGCCAGCAGGCTGGGACTAGCGGAAGAGACCCAGTACTTC. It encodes CASRLGLAEETQYF.

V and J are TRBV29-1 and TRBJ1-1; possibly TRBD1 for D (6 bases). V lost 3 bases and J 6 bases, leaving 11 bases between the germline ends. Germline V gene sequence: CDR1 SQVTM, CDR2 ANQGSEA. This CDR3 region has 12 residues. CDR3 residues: CSVENRDAEAFF. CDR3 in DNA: TGCAGCGTTGAGAACAGGGACGCTGAAGCTTTCTTT.

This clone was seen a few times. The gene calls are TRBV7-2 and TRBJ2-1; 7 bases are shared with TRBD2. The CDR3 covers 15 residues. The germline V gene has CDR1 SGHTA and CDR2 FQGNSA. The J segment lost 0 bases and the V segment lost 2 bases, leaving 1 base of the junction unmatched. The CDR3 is CASSLSGGSYNEQFF. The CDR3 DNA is TGTGCCAGCAGCTTATCGGGGGGCTCCTACAATGAGCAGTTCTTC.

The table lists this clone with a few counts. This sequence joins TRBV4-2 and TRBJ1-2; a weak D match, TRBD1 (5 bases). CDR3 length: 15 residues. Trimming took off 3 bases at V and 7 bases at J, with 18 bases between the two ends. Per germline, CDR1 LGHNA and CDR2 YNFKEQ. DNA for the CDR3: TGTGCCAGCAGCCATTTAGGTCGGGGGAGGGGTGGCTACACCTTC. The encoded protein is CASSHLGRGRGGYTF.

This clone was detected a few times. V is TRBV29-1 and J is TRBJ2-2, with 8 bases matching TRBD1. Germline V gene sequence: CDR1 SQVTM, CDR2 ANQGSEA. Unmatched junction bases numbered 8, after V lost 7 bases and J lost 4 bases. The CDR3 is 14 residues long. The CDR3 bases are TGCAGCGCTAATGACAGGGGTCCCACCGGGGAGCTGTTTTTT. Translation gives CSANDRGPTGELFF.